These 32 T cell receptor beta chains were all obtained from the same sample, sequenced in a study of tumor-infiltrating lymphocytes in primary liver carcinoma (dated by TCRdb to about 2017). Total RNA and DNA were co-extracted from around 18-30 mg of bulk tissue with the AllPrep DNA/RNA mini kit, without cell sorting. This sample was sequenced with an Illumina HiSeq 2500. Using a constant-region primer and ProtoScript II reverse transcriptase, TCRbeta-specific cDNA was reverse-transcribed from around 500 ng total RNA. TCRbeta libraries were built with three nested multiplex PCR rounds, a slightly modified ARM-PCR procedure. The first two PCR rounds used multiplex TRBV1-TRBV30 forward primers with a Cbeta reverse primer, each for about 10 cycles. The public reads were reprocessed in TCRdb via fastp at Q25 and MiXCR, keeping in-frame beta chains. For every CDR3 protein sequence, its rows merge into one entry that carries the most common genes and DNA. The sample table records nearly 45,000 distinct CDR3 sequences; approximately 70% of these occur just once. 19% of the sample is in the top ten clones.

The sequenced material came from liver tumor tissue from sampling region 2. The sample's cell subset or site label, decoded: tumor region T2, inferior pole. The receptors shown here come from a man aged 35-49 years with primary liver carcinoma and hepatitis B virus infection.

This clonotype has at least ten counts. The junction shows a germline mismatch at one end, possibly a read error. The J gene is TRBJ2-2, the V gene TRBV6-5; tentatively, D is TRBD2 (6 bases). This CDR3 has 14 amino acids. Looked up from germline, CDR1 is MNHEY and CDR2 is SVGAGI. For the CDR3, the DNA is TGTGCCGGCAGTTACTCGAGGAAACGGGAGAAGCTGTTTTTT. Protein sequence: CAGSYSRKREKLFF.

On this clonotype itself: As the CDR3 is not closed by the conserved phenylalanine or tryptophan, this likely results from a read error. This chain uses TRBV11-2 with TRBJ2-3, with TRBD2 identical over 7 bases. The CDR3 spans 16 residues. Germline CDR1 SGHAT, CDR2 FQNNGV. CDR3 coding DNA: TGTGCCAGCAGCTTACATGCGGGAGTCAGCACAGATATGCAGTATTAT. This codes for CASSLHAGVSTDMQYY.

To note about this clonotype: The CDR3 does not end in the conserved phenylalanine or tryptophan, so this is likely a read error. The rearrangement links TRBV5-4 to TRBJ2-1; 10 bases line up with TRBD2. J gave up 4 bases and V 7 bases, and 11 bases lay outside the gene matches. The CDR3 covers 16 residues. CDR1 and CDR2 (germline): SGHNT, YYREEE (reference sequence). The CDR3 coding sequence is TGTGCCAGCTCCATGGCGAGCGGGAGGGGTTACAATGAGCAGTTCCTC. Residues: CASSMASGRGYNEQFL.

Regarding this clonotype: At one end, the junction sequence differs from germline, possibly due to a read error. V gene TRBV5-6 combines with J gene TRBJ2-3, with D maybe TRBD2 (6 bases). The germline CDR1 and CDR2 sequences are SGHDT and YYEEEE. This CDR3 comprises 12 residues. The CDR3: CASNLLADTRYF. The CDR3 DNA reads as TGTGCCAGCAACTTATTAGCGGATACGCGGTATTTT.

Concerning this clonotype: Germline is not matched at one junction end, which may reflect a read error. This chain connects TRBV6-2 or TRBV6-3 to TRBJ2-1, with a weak D call TRBD2 (6 bases). This CDR3 region has 14 residues. CDR1 and CDR2 (germline): MNHEY, SVGEGT. The CDR3 sequence: CTSTHGGSYIEQFF. The CDR3 nucleotides are TGTACCAGCACCCACGGAGGGTCCTACATTGAGCAGTTCTTC.

With regard to this clonotype: Its ends do not fully match the called genes, so a read error is possible. The V call is TRBV10-3, the J call TRBJ1-5, with TRBD1 as a possible D gene (5 bases). This CDR3 has 14 amino acids. Germline V gene sequence: CDR1 ENHRY, CDR2 SYGVKD. The CDR3 DNA sequence: TGTGCCACCAGTGAGACAGTAGACAACCAGCCCCAGCATTTT. Amino acids: CATSETVDNQPQHF.

The chain has TRBV5-6 and TRBJ2-7; D ambiguous. CDR1 is SGHDT, CDR2 YYEEEE, per germline. This CDR3 region has 13 residues. The V and J ends lost 1 base and 9 bases respectively, with 14 bases between them. CDR3 sequence (DNA): TGTGCCAGCAGCTTGTCGGATGCCCGTGGGCAGTACTTC. Amino acid sequence: CASSLSDARGQYF.

As concerns this clonotype: Because the CDR3 is missing its conserved closing phenylalanine or tryptophan, this is likely a read error. This chain links TRBV10-2 with TRBJ2-4; D gene ambiguous. The CDR3 contains 12 residues. Germline CDR1 is WSHSY and CDR2 is SAAADI. V was cut by 7 bases and J by 10 bases, with 14 bases left in between. The CDR3, as DNA: TGCGCCAGCAATCATAGTATTGAGATTCAGTACTTA. This encodes CASNHSIEIQYL.

With respect to this clonotype: At one end, the junction sequence differs from germline, possibly due to a read error. The chain has TRBV5-1 and TRBJ2-6; D could derive from TRBD1 or TRBD2 (5 bases each). Germline-derived CDR1 and CDR2 are SGHRS and YFSETQ. CDR3 length equals 15 residues. The CDR3 DNA reads as TGCGCCAGTAGCCCACTGGGGCCCGGGGTCAACGTCCTGACTTTC. Amino acids: CASSPLGPGVNVLTF.

Of note for this clonotype: Given a much more abundant clone one base away, this may be a read error. The V gene is TRBV28, the J gene TRBJ2-7; D is possibly TRBD2 (5 bases). Trimming took 4 bases from V and 0 from J, leaving 13 bases between them. CDR1 and CDR2 from the germline V gene are MDHEN and SYDVKM. This CDR3 spans 15 amino acids. The CDR3 region is CASSSRGWDSYEQYF. The CDR3, as DNA: TGTGCCAGCAGTTCCCGCGGGTGGGACTCCTACGAGCAGTACTTC.

The V call is TRBV6-5, the J call TRBJ1-4; D is uncertain. From germline, CDR1 is MNHEY and CDR2 SVGAGI. The CDR3 is made up of 14 amino acids. CDR3 DNA: TGTGTCCGCAGCCGTGGTTGGACTAATGAAAAACTGTTTTTT. Protein product: CVRSRGWTNEKLFF.

This clonotype was seen a handful of times. This sequence joins TRBV7-2 and TRBJ1-2, with D possibly matching TRBD1 (5 bases). The germline gives CDR1 SGHTA, CDR2 FQGNSA. This CDR3 is built from 14 residues. V lost 1 base, J lost 8 bases, and 14 bases lay in between. CDR3 sequence: CASSLDPGERGYTF. CDR3 in DNA: TGTGCCAGCAGCTTAGATCCGGGGGAGAGGGGCTACACCTTC.

As to this clonotype: The CDR3 ends on some other residue instead of the conserved phenylalanine or tryptophan, so this is likely a read error. The chain links TRBV2 to TRBJ2-7; TRBD1 is a possible D gene (6 bases). Germline V gives CDR1 SNHLY, CDR2 FYNNEI. The CDR3 length is 14 residues. CDR3 DNA sequence: TGTGCCAGTAGTGAAGGAATAAGGACAGCTGAGCAGTACATC. Translating it yields CASSEGIRTAEQYI.

This clonotype has a handful of counts. This rearrangement joins TRBV9 to TRBJ2-3; D uncertain. V dropped 2 bases and J dropped 4 bases, with 17 bases sitting between them. CDR3 size: 16 residues. Germline values: CDR1 SGDLS, CDR2 YYNGEE. The chain's CDR3 is CASSVGRGFAADTQYF. The CDR3 nucleotides are TGTGCCAGCAGCGTGGGCCGCGGCTTCGCGGCAGATACGCAGTATTTT.

With respect to this clonotype: Being one base from a much bigger clone, this may be a read error. The V and J genes are TRBV24-1 and TRBJ1-5; D unresolved. Looked up from germline, CDR1 is KGHDR and CDR2 is SFDVKD. The CDR3 is made up of 11 amino acids. The CDR3 loop reads CAASDNQPQHF. In nucleotides, the CDR3 is TGTGCCGCCAGTGATAATCAGCCCCAGCATTTT.

Points on this clonotype: One end of the junction fails to match germline, which may point to a read error. The V and J genes are TRBV12-3 or TRBV12-4 and TRBJ1-1; no clear D. This CDR3 comprises 14 residues. CDR3 DNA: TGTGCCAGCAGTTTTAAAGCGGGGAACACTGAAGCTTTTTTT. Translation: CASSFKAGNTEAFF.

About this clonotype: At one end, the junction sequence differs from germline, possibly due to a read error. This chain links TRBV30 with TRBJ2-7, with 7 bases aligning to TRBD2. This CDR3 region has 15 residues. Germline CDR1 GTSNPN, CDR2 SVGIG (reference sequence). CDR3 sequence (DNA): TGTGACTGGAGCCTACAGGCAGCGGGAACCTACGAGCAGTATTTC. It translates to CDWSLQAAGTYEQYF.

This chain joins TRBV11-2 and TRBJ2-3; 8 bases fit TRBD2. Germline V gene sequence: CDR1 SGHAT, CDR2 FQNNGV. The CDR3 is 16 amino acids. In DNA form, the CDR3 reads TGTACCATCAGTTTACAAGCGGGAGTCAGCACAGATACGCAGTATTTT. This sequence encodes CTISLQAGVSTDTQYF.

On this clonotype: It is likely a read error, because the conserved phenylalanine at the end of the CDR3 is missing. The rearrangement uses TRBV14 and TRBJ2-1, with D possibly being TRBD2 (5 bases). Germline V lookup: CDR1 SGHDN, CDR2 FVKESK. CDR3 size: 16 residues. CDR3 DNA sequence: TGTACCAGCAGTGCCGTATCGGGATGGGTAAACAATGAGCAGTTCTCC. Protein product: CTSSAVSGWVNNEQFS.

This clonotype turned up a few times. The chain has TRBV5-4 and TRBJ2-1; TRBD2 is a possible D gene (6 bases). The J call may be in error: the DNA end matches TRBJ2-7 better. This CDR3 is 14 amino acids long. The germline V gene has CDR1 SGHNT and CDR2 YYREEE (reference sequence). The CDR3 DNA follows: TGTGCCAACAACCTTGGAGGCGGGAACAATGAGCAGTACTTC. Translated, it gives CANNLGGGNNEQYF.

The DNA of the CDR3 is TGTGCCAGCAGTTTTTCAGGGAGCGAGGAGACCCAGTACTTC. It specifies CASSFSGSEETQYF. V usage is TRBV12-3 or TRBV12-4 and J usage is TRBJ2-5; D might be TRBD1 or TRBD2, each matching 5 bases. This CDR3 is built from 14 residues. V was cut by 3 bases and J by 5 bases, with 13 bases left in between.

This clonotype came up once. No conserved phenylalanine or tryptophan ends this CDR3, so it is likely a read error. The rearrangement joins TRBV11-1 to TRBJ2-7; a weak D match, TRBD2 (5 bases). The CDR3 consists of 13 residues. Germline V gene sequence: CDR1 SGHAT, CDR2 FQDESV (reference sequence). Trimming pared 6 bases from V and 5 bases from J, leaving 14 bases between. In nucleotides, the CDR3 is TGTGCCAGCAGGGGGAAGCGGTCCCACGAGCAGTACTTG. This sequence encodes CASRGKRSHEQYL.

This clonotype was observed once. This chain connects TRBV5-5 to TRBJ2-1, with 8 bases identical to TRBD2. Germline values: CDR1 SGHKS, CDR2 YYEKEE (reference sequence). V gave up 3 bases and J gave up 7 bases; unmatched junction bases: 9. The CDR3 extends over 15 amino acids. The CDR3 nucleotides read TGTGCCAGCAGCTCGGGACTAGTGGGCGAAAATGAGCAGTTCTTC. Protein: CASSSGLVGENEQFF.

With respect to this clonotype: Germline is not matched at one junction end, which may reflect a read error. This chain links TRBV12-3 or TRBV12-4 with TRBJ1-3; tentative D call: TRBD1 (5 bases). CDR3 length: 14 residues. The CDR3 loop is CASSFRGSGNTICF. The CDR3 bases are TGTGCCAGCAGTTTTCGGGGGTCCGGAAACACCATATGTTTT.

By sample fraction, this clonotype is medium-sized. The rearrangement links TRBV29-1 to TRBJ2-7, with 7 positions matching TRBD1. Trimming took 6 bases from V and 3 from J; bases not matched to a gene: 5. CDR1 is SQVTM and CDR2 is ANQGSEA in the germline V gene. This CDR3 has 12 residues. The chain's CDR3 is CSVGDRGYEQYF. The CDR3 DNA is TGCAGCGTAGGGGACAGAGGCTACGAGCAGTACTTC.

As regards this clonotype: At one boundary the junction diverges from the germline segment, which might be a read error. V usage is TRBV6-1 and J usage is TRBJ2-7; D uncertain. The V gene's germline CDR1 is MNHNS and CDR2 SASEGT. This CDR3 has 15 residues. CDR3 in amino acids: CVSSLWTAASYEQYF. The CDR3 DNA sequence: TGTGTCAGCAGCCTGTGGACGGCCGCCTCCTACGAGCAGTACTTC.

Many counts were recorded for this clonotype. The gene calls are TRBV6-2 or TRBV6-3 and TRBJ2-1; 11 bases map to TRBD2. The V gene end was trimmed by 6 bases and the J gene end by 9 bases; junction bases not matched to a gene: 4. The CDR3 runs to 13 residues. Per the germline V gene, CDR1 is MNHEY and CDR2 is SVGEGT. The CDR3 DNA sequence: TGTGCCAGCAGGACTAGCGGGATCGGTGAGCAGTTCTTC. Residues: CASRTSGIGEQFF.

Turning to this clonotype: This CDR3 is missing its conserved last phenylalanine or tryptophan, likely due to a read error. The rearrangement uses TRBV6-1 and TRBJ1-2, with D unclear. Germline V gives CDR1 MNHNS, CDR2 SASEGT. There are 12 residues in the CDR3. The CDR3 loop is CGSCVPLYGYTS. CDR3 in DNA: TGTGGCAGCTGTGTCCCCCTATATGGCTACACCTCC.

This chain connects TRBV11-2 to TRBJ2-7; D remains unclear. Trimming left V 6 bases short and J 8 bases short, with 14 bases between. This CDR3 spans 12 amino acids. Germline loops: CDR1 SGHAT, CDR2 FQNNGV. In DNA form, the CDR3 reads TGTGCCAGCAGTTTGTCGGGCATCAAGCAGTACTTC. Its protein product is CASSLSGIKQYF.

Of note for this clonotype: The junction and the germline gene differ at one end; a read error may be behind it. The V gene is TRBV6-2 or TRBV6-3, the J gene TRBJ2-3, with D tentatively TRBD1 or TRBD2 (5 bases each). The CDR3 is 16 amino acids. In germline, CDR1 is MNHEY, CDR2 SVGEGT. CDR3 in DNA: TGTACCAGCAGCTTCCTAGGACTGCTTGGGGGAGATACGCAGTATTTT. As protein: CTSSFLGLLGGDTQYF.

With respect to this clonotype: The conserved final phenylalanine or tryptophan is absent from the CDR3, which likely points to a read error. CDR3 loop: CASSMGGGGNQPQHL. The CDR3 region has the DNA TGTGCCAGTAGCATGGGAGGAGGGGGCAATCAGCCCCAGCATTTA. This sequence joins TRBV5-4 and TRBJ1-5, with D possibly TRBD1 on 5 matching bases. Trimming removed 8 bases at V and 2 bases at J, with 17 bases between. This CDR3 has 15 residues. Per the germline V gene, CDR1 is SGHNT and CDR2 is YYREEE (reference sequence).

Points on this clonotype: No conserved phenylalanine or tryptophan ends this CDR3, so it is likely a read error. The chain combines TRBV30 with TRBJ2-4; 9 bases map to TRBD1. Germline V gene lookup returns CDR1 GTSNPN and CDR2 SVGIG (reference sequence). The CDR3 is 14 residues long. The junction had 9 bases not matched to a gene; V was cut back by 3 bases and J by 9 bases. CDR3 in amino acids: CAWRVLGTGTIQYL. The CDR3 nucleotides are TGTGCCTGGAGGGTACTCGGGACAGGGACCATTCAGTACTTG.